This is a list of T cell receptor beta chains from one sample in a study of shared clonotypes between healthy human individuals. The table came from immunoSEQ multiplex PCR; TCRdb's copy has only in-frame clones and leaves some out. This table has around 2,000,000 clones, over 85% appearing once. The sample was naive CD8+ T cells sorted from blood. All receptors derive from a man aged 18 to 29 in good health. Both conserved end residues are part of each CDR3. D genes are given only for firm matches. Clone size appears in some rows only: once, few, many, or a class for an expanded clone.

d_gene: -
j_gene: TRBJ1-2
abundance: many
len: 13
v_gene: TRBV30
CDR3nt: TGTGCCTGGAGTAGGACGGGGGCCCATGGCTACACCTTC
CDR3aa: CAWSRTGAHGYTF

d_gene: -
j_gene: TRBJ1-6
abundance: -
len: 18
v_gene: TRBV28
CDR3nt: TGTGCCAGCAGTTACAGGGCCCAGTCCCAAAGGTATAATTCACCCCTCCACTTT
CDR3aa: CASSYRAQSQRYNSPLHF

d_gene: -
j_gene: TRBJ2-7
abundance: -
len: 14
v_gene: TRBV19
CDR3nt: TGTGCCAGTAGTGATGGATCAGGGTACTACGAGCAGTACTTC
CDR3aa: CASSDGSGYYEQYF

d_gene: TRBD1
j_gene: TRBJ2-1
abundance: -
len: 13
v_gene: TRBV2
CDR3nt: TGTGCCAGCAATTGGCCACAGGGGGATGAGCAGTTCTTC
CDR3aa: CASNWPQGDEQFF

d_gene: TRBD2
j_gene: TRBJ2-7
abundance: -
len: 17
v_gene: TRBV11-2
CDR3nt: TGTGCCAGCAGCTCGGATCCCCAGGGTAGCGGGGGCTACGAGCAGTACTTC
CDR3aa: CASSSDPQGSGGYEQYF

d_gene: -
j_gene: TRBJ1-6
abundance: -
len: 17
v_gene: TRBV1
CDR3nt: TGCACCAGCAGCCCCGATCTCGGGGGACAGCATAATTCACCCCTCCACTTT
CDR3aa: CTSSPDLGGQHNSPLHF

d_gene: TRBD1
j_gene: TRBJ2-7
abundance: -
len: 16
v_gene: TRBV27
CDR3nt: TGTGCCAGCAGTCCATTTGGGGACAGGGCTCCCTACGAGCAGTACTTC
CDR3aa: CASSPFGDRAPYEQYF

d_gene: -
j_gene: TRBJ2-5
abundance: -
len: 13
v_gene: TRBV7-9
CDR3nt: TGTGCCAGCAGCTTAGTACTTCGGGAGACCCAGTACTTC
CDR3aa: CASSLVLRETQYF

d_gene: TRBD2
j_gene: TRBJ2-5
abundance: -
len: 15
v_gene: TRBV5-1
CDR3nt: TGCGCCAGCAGCTTGGAGGTAGCGGGGTTAGAGACCCAGTACTTC
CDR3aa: CASSLEVAGLETQYF

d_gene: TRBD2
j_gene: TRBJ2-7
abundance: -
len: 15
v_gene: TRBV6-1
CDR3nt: TGTGCCAGCAGCCAGGGACTAGCGTCTGAATACGAGCAGTACTTC
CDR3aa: CASSQGLASEYEQYF

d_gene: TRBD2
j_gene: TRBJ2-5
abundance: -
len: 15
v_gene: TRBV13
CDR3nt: TGTGCCAGCAGCGAGGCGGGAGGGCCAGGAGAGACCCAGTACTTC
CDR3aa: CASSEAGGPGETQYF

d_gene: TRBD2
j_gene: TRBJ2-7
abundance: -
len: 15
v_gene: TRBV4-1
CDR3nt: TGCGCCAGCAGCCAAATTCTAGCGGGGGGGCCTGAGCAGTACTTC
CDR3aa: CASSQILAGGPEQYF

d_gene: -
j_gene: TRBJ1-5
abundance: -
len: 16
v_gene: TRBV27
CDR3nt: TGTGCCAGCAGGGCAGGGCGGCCGGATAGCAATCAGCCCCAGCATTTT
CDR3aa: CASRAGRPDSNQPQHF

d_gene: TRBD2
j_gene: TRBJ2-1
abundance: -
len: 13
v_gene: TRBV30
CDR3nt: TGTGCCTGGAACGTAGCGGGGATCGATGAGCAGTTCTTC
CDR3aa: CAWNVAGIDEQFF

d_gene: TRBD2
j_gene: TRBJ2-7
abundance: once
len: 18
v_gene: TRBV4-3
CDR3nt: TGCGCCAGCAGCCAAGAAGGAACTAGCGGGAGTATGGGCGACGAGCAGTACTTC
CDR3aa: CASSQEGTSGSMGDEQYF

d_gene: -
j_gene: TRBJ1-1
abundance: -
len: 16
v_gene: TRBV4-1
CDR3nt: TGCGCCAGCAGCCAAGCTCCGCTAGGAGCAGACGATGAAGCTTTCTTT
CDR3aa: CASSQAPLGADDEAFF